This record covers a single TCR beta chain. Its antigen is not known. This specimen comes from a study of CXCR3-negative and CXCR3-positive naive CD8 T cells. Study-level points and caveats: Relative to CXCR3-negative naive cells, CXCR3-positive naive cells had more hydrophobic TRB CDR3s. CXCR3-negative and CXCR3-positive naive cells shared comparable TRBV-TRBJ usage, but memory cells did not. Both of the naive subsets showed about the same high diversity, but memory CD8+ cells had much less.

The authors made the TRB cDNA libraries by 5' RACE using UMI labels. From its re-call of the 5' RACE reads, TCRdb lists each CDR3 protein once, without DNA. The ten top clones account for 0.35% to 0.4%, within a sample of approximately 100,000 distinct CDR3 sequences. This CDR3 spans 15 amino acids. Germline CDR1 is SQVTM and CDR2 is ANQGSEA. Sorting was done in triplicate for each CD8+ T cell subset (under 330,000 cells each). Cells classed as naive CD8+ T cells were CD45RO-CCR7+CD27+CD95-. The chain carries TRBV29-1 and TRBJ2-7; there is no DNA to check the TCRdb D call of TRBD1. The sequenced material came from naive CXCR3+ CD8+ T cells from blood. Subset noted: CD45RO-CCR7+CD27+CD95- naive CD8+ T cells expressing CXCR3 (TNR3+). The receptor was derived from a human donor in good health. Some clones in this sample may be carry-over from other donors' samples. The CDR3 reads CSVFVAETEPDEQYF.